This T cell receptor (beta chain) was recovered during a study of shared clonotypes between healthy human individuals (dated by TCRdb to 2020 to 2021). Looking at the study overall: Two women and three men aged 18 to 49 years were included in the cohort. Leukapheresis yielded between about 0.9 and 8.9 billion PBMCs per donor. To estimate repertoire size and how much clonotypes are shared between individuals, the study performed deep sequencing of blood TCR repertoires from 4 to 6 healthy adults. Per donor, three plates each were used for CD4 naive and CD4 memory, two for CD8 naive, and one for CD8 memory. Different laboratories and diverse techniques were used to prepare libraries and sequence TCR repertoires, to increase sequencing depth and limit assay-specific biases.

The CDR3 starts with the cysteine, ends with the phenylalanine, and has 15 residues. Only the CDR3 part of the read is kept: 45 bases, read in frame from the first base. Based on the germline V gene, the CDR1 and CDR2 sequences are SNHLY and FYNNEI. V is clipped by 6 bases and J by 2 bases, and the sequence between their germline boundaries is 17 bases long. Details on this clone: The antigen this receptor binds is unknown. No per-base quality is available; no much larger clone lies one base away.

For the CD8 naive samples, CD45RO-negative cells were positively selected for CCR7, yielding a CD45RA+CCR7+ population from which TemRA cells were excluded. The donors were healthy, HIV-negative adults who had no recently reported acute infections or vaccinations. Only Caucasian adults living in Nashville, Tennessee, USA were represented among the donors. Blood was obtained by leukapheresis, after which PBMCs were separated by Ficoll-Histopaque density gradient centrifugation and cryopreserved in liquid nitrogen vapor phase. Analytical flow cytometry was used to check the purity and quantity of every magnetically sorted T cell population. Genomic DNA was isolated from every sorted fraction and measured by UV absorbance on a Nanodrop 2000c. Results the study describes overall, beyond this receptor: Even with the large sequencing depth, rarefaction of the sorted-subset datasets indicated that sequencing was incomplete. Naive subsets generally had larger estimated clonotype richness than memory subsets did. The small number of donors limited the genetic and exposure-history diversity represented. Pairwise subsampling indicated that sequencing depth was expected to affect the degree of clonotype sharing among donors. Compared with non-shared clonotypes, clonotypes shared by all four sorted-subset donors had higher generation probabilities. Sampling was limited to blood, and TCR repertoires in tissue likely differ from TCR repertoires in blood. Sharing across a few donors was observed for approximately 5% of naive CD4, 3% to 3.5% of naive CD8, 2% to 2.5% of memory CD4, and about 0.39% of memory CD8 clonotypes.

Using the deep immunoSEQ assay, multiplex PCR amplified TCR CDR3 regions from genomic DNA. For each cell subset, the extracted genomic DNA was distributed evenly across all wells of several immunoSEQ 96-well plates, and each plate served as one replicate. For sorted subsets, approximately 0.2 ug of genomic DNA, equivalent to 30,000 or so T cell genomes, went into each replicate PCR. The purified libraries were quantified using a Qubit 3.0 fluorometer, sized with a Bioanalyzer 2100, and then quantified again using the KAPA Library Quantification kit. Every immunoSEQ 96-well plate was sequenced on a dedicated single-read 150-cycle Illumina NextSeq 550 flow cell. In the paper's pipeline: Because the immunoSEQ output held only junctional sequences and lacked quality scores, the filtering could not match the filtering applied to full-length reads. To assign V/J genes and CDR3, sequences were annotated using PyIR, a Python wrapper for IgBLAST v1.9, with IMGT germline references. Any read was removed if the V/J assignment was weak (E-value above 1e-6), the CDR3 was missing, or the read contained stop codons, out-of-frame junctions, or ambiguous translated residues. V3J clonotypes were defined by identical inferred V gene, J gene, and CDR3 amino acid sequence. To compute the percentage overlap between repertoires, the number of shared unique clonotypes was divided by the size of the smaller repertoire. Three approaches were used to assess repertoire richness: RTK rarefaction, the Chao1 estimator, and Recon v2.1 estimates of unobserved clonotypes. Generation probabilities were computed with OLGA for all TCRbeta clonotypes obtained by the gDNA method from a few donors. The table comes from immuneACCESS by way of TCRdb, which keeps in-frame sequences with V and J called. Part of the clones is missing from these tables; in studies checked, under half for an unresolved V gene and the rest for unknown reasons. For V, J and clone size, that table is used; D and trimming come from the DNA. In all, the sample holds approximately 1.9 million clones, and 93% of those were seen once. More than 1.5% of the sample is taken by the ten largest.

The sequenced sample was naive CD8+ T cells from PBMCs. The cell subset or site tag for this specimen amounts to: CD45RA+CCR7+. This TCR was recovered from a young man in good health. Some clones in this sample may be carry-over from other donors' samples. The receptor chain draws on TRBV2 and TRBJ2-7, with the D call perhaps TRBD1 or TRBD2, each one matching 5 bases. The CDR3 region reads CASSDTWGRTYEQYF. In nucleotide form, the sequence is TGTGCCAGCAGCGACACATGGGGACGGACCTACGAGCAGTACTTC.